This TCR beta chain stems from a study of blood T cell repertoires in COVID-19. The overall study: COVID-19 samples collected from the United States, Italy and Spain covered acute and convalescent phases. From T cells, B-cell-depleted T cells, or PBMCs came the material, which was cDNA or gDNA.

Original data processing: Amplification from reference gene primers served as the basis for estimated nucleated cell counts. Sequenced by immunoSEQ multiplex PCR; TCRdb stores in-frame clones only, minus some. V and J calls and clone size are copied from that table; D and trimming were computed from the DNA. The data show roughly 250,000 clones, with approximately 86% seen just once and around 6% held by the top ten. This clone showed up just a few times. Germline CDR1 and CDR2: MNHNY and SVGAGI (reference sequence). Trimming removed 2 bases from V and 10 bases from J, with 20 bases in between. This CDR3 is 15 amino acids long.

The sequence came from a human donor in a cohort sampled during active COVID-19. The chain couples TRBV6-6 to TRBJ1-1; the D gene is possibly TRBD1 (6 bases). The sample comprised peripheral blood. The CDR3 coding sequence is TGTGCCAGCAGTTACGACACAGGGACCGGTCGCGGAGCTTTCTTT. It is translated as CASSYDTGTGRGAFF.